This TCR beta chain originates from a study of cytomegalovirus exposure and HLA in healthy donors. Sequencing was performed with immunoSEQ multiplex PCR; in TCRdb, only in-frame clones are kept and a portion is missing. Found here are about 150,000 clones, roughly 79% of them singletons; the top ten hold roughly 29%. With V trimmed by 5 bases and J by 4 bases, 4 bases remained unmatched. Germline V gives CDR1 SGHNT, CDR2 YYREEE (reference sequence). There are 13 residues in the CDR3. J is TRBJ2-3 and V is TRBV5-4; 7 nucleotides line up with TRBD1. This TCR was recovered from a man under 40 in good health and CMV-seropositive. Source material: PBMCs. The CDR3 protein is CASSLQGSDTQYF. CDR3 DNA sequence: TGTGCCAGCAGTTTACAGGGGTCAGATACGCAGTATTTT.